This passage covers 21 T cell receptor beta chains from one sample sequenced in a study of T-cell memory formation after mild COVID-19. One entry per CDR3 protein, called by TCRdb with MiXCR from the 5' RACE reads. Of some 150,000 distinct CDR3 sequences detected, about 5.5% appear once; the ten largest clones hold 2% to 2.5%. The sequenced sample was PBMCs or a T cell subset sorted from them (not recorded which). The receptors stem from an adult woman who had mild COVID-19 (a few samples of this study predate the infection). Cell type and time point are not known.

This clonotype was observed a handful of times. This rearrangement joins TRBV2 to TRBJ1-2; unclear D gene. V lost 6 bases to trimming and J lost 4 bases, with 15 bases between them. The CDR3 contains 14 residues. Germline CDR1 and CDR2: SNHLY and FYNNEI. The CDR3 loop is CASRAYGPVYGYTF. The DNA for the CDR3 is TGTGCCAGCAGGGCCTACGGACCGGTCTATGGCTACACCTTC.

The table lists this clonotype with many counts. V and J are TRBV7-2 and TRBJ2-2; possibly TRBD2 for D (5 bases). Germline V CDR1 and CDR2: SGHTA, FQGNSA. The CDR3 runs 13 residues. Trimming took off 6 bases at V and 3 bases at J, with 8 bases between the two ends. Here the CDR3 DNA reads TGTGCCAGCAGAAAGGGAGACACCGGGGAGCTGTTTTTT. It specifies CASRKGDTGELFF.

This clonotype was detected many times. The chain has TRBV7-3 and TRBJ2-5; unclear D gene. V was clipped by 5 bases and J by 3 bases, with 16 bases between them. The CDR3 consists of 15 residues. Germline CDR1 and CDR2: SGHTA and FQGTGA. The CDR3 sequence: CASSLLPGPEETQYF. CDR3 DNA sequence: TGTGCCAGCAGCCTCCTACCGGGCCCAGAAGAGACCCAGTACTTC.

The genes are TRBV12-3 or TRBV12-4 and TRBJ2-3, with TRBD2 matching over 8 bases. Losses at the gene ends were 6 bases for V and 2 bases for J; bases not matched to a gene: 10. CDR3 length equals 16 residues. As DNA, the CDR3 is TGTGCCAGCAGACCTCTACTAGCGGTGTACACAGATACGCAGTATTTT. Protein: CASRPLLAVYTDTQYF.

The genes are TRBV4-1 and TRBJ2-7, with 7 bases identical to TRBD2. CDR3 length: 15 amino acids. Trimming removed 3 bases from V and 6 bases from J; junction bases left unmatched: 11. Germline CDR1 and CDR2: MGHRA and YSYEKL. CDR3 bases: TGCGCCAGCAGCCACATGGGGTCTGGGAGGGCCGAGCAGTACTTC. Translated, it gives CASSHMGSGRAEQYF.

This clonotype has a count of ten or more. This sequence joins TRBV6-5 and TRBJ1-4; the match to TRBD1 covers 7 bases. In germline, CDR1 is MNHEY, CDR2 SVGAGI. This CDR3 region has 15 residues. With V trimmed by 2 bases and J by 7 bases, 7 bases remained unmatched. CDR3 coding DNA: TGTGCCAGCAGTTACCATCCGGGACAGAGTGAAAAACTGTTTTTT. This codes for CASSYHPGQSEKLFF.

CDR3 sequence (DNA): TGTGCCAGCAGTTTAGAGGGGGCCGCGGGTCAGCCCCAGCATTTT. It translates to CASSLEGAAGQPQHF. J is TRBJ1-5 and V is TRBV12-3 or TRBV12-4, with 7 bases aligning to TRBD1. This CDR3 has 15 amino acids. V lost 1 base to trimming and J lost 6 bases; unmatched junction nucleotides: 6.

About this clonotype itself: A much larger clone lies a single base off, so this may be a read error. This chain joins TRBV5-5 and TRBJ2-5, with D perhaps given as TRBD1 or TRBD2 (5 bases each). Germline-derived CDR1 and CDR2 are SGHKS and YYEKEE (reference sequence). This CDR3 is 13 amino acids long. V was cut by 6 bases and J by 5 bases, with 14 bases left in between. The CDR3 DNA follows: TGTGCCAGCACCTGGGGCGGGCGGGAGACCCAGTACTTC. Protein: CASTWGGRETQYF.

In this sample, this clonotype turned up many times. J is TRBJ1-3 and V is TRBV20-1; D not certain. V dropped 0 bases and J dropped 0 bases, with 12 bases sitting between them. Germline V CDR1 and CDR2: DFQATT, SNEGSKA (reference sequence). The CDR3 spans 16 residues. CDR3 nucleotide sequence: TGCAGTGCTAGAGATCCAACGGCCCTCTCTGGAAACACCATATATTTT. Translation gives CSARDPTALSGNTIYF.

The chain recombines TRBV5-1 with TRBJ2-3, with 8 bases identical to TRBD2. V lost 4 bases and J lost 3; bases outside the gene matches: 4. Germline V CDR1 and CDR2: SGHRS, YFSETQ. This CDR3 has 14 residues. Here the CDR3 reads CASSREGTTDTQYF. DNA for the CDR3: TGCGCCAGCAGCCGGGAGGGTACGACAGATACGCAGTATTTT. Together with reference TRBV5-1 and TRBJ2-3, the CDR3 gives the full variable domain: KAGVTQTPRYLIKTRGQQVTLSCSPISGHRSVSWYQQTPGQGLQFLFEYFSETQRNKGNFPGRFSGRQFSNSRSEMNVSTLELGDSALYLCASSREGTTDTQYFGPGTRLTVL.

The CDR3 region is CASSMQANYGYTF. DNA of the CDR3: TGCGCCAGCAGCATGCAGGCTAACTATGGCTACACCTTC. The V and J genes are TRBV5-1 and TRBJ1-2; no firm D call. V lost 4 bases, J lost 0 bases, and 7 bases lay in between. The CDR3 runs 13 residues. The germline V gene has CDR1 SGHRS and CDR2 YFSETQ.

This clonotype came up many times. The chain joins TRBV24-1 to TRBJ1-5, with D uncertain. Germline CDR1 KGHDR, CDR2 SFDVKD. The CDR3 totals 14 residues. With 1 base removed from V and 2 bases from J, the gap between germline ends came to 5 bases. This CDR3 reads CATSDFAGNQPQHF. The DNA for the CDR3 is TGTGCCACCAGTGATTTCGCTGGCAATCAGCCCCAGCATTTT.

This clonotype has at least ten counts. J is TRBJ2-1 and V is TRBV5-1; 8 bases agree with TRBD2. CDR1 is SGHRS, CDR2 YFSETQ, per germline. This CDR3 region has 15 residues. Losses at the gene ends were 7 bases for V and 8 bases for J; bases not matched to a gene: 14. The CDR3 DNA is TGCGCCAGCGAGAGACGGGGGGGCTCTTCTGATGAGCAGTTCTTC. Translated, it gives CASERRGGSSDEQFF.

The genes are TRBV12-3 or TRBV12-4 and TRBJ2-7; TRBD1 agrees at 9 bases. After removal of 8 bases from V and 4 bases from J, the junction contained 0 bases not matched to a gene. This CDR3 comprises 11 residues. CDR3 sequence (DNA): TGTGCCAGCGGGACAGGGTACGAGCAGTACTTC. This encodes CASGTGYEQYF.

There are many counts of this clonotype. V usage is TRBV20-1 and J usage is TRBJ1-1; D remains unclear. Trimming removed 3 bases at V and 7 bases at J, with 9 bases between. The germline V gene has CDR1 DFQATT and CDR2 SNEGSKA (reference sequence). The CDR3 consists of 11 residues. CDR3 sequence: CSARRANEAFF. The CDR3 coding sequence is TGCAGTGCTAGGCGCGCTAATGAAGCTTTCTTT.

This clonotype was found many times. V usage is TRBV5-5 and J usage is TRBJ2-3, with unresolved D. Germline lookup yields CDR1 SGHKS and CDR2 YYEKEE (reference sequence). Trimming stripped 3 bases from V and 4 bases from J, with 6 bases between. This CDR3 region has 12 residues. CDR3 in amino acids: CASSYAPDTQYF. The CDR3, as DNA: TGTGCCAGCAGCTACGCCCCAGATACGCAGTATTTT. Supplemented by reference TRBV5-5 and TRBJ2-3, the full variable domain reads DAGVTQSPTHLIKTRGQQVTLRCSPISGHKSVSWYQQVLGQGPQFIFQYYEKEERGRGNFPDRFSARQFPNYSSELNVNALLLGDSALYLCASSYAPDTQYFGPGTRLTVL.

This clonotype turned up a few times. The CDR3 bases are TGTGCCAGCAGTTATAGGACTAGCGCTACATTGAATGAGCAGTTCTTC. The encoded protein is CASSYRTSATLNEQFF. The chain recombines TRBV6-5 with TRBJ2-1; 9 bases line up with TRBD2. The CDR3 sequence is 16 residues long. V trimming: 3 bases; J trimming: 7 bases; junction bases outside the gene matches: 10. The germline V gene has CDR1 MNHEY and CDR2 SVGAGI.

This clonotype has at least ten counts. The chain is built from TRBV12-3 or TRBV12-4 and TRBJ1-1; D may be TRBD1 (5 bases). The V and J ends lost 7 bases and 2 bases respectively, with 17 bases between them. The CDR3 sequence is 15 residues long. CDR3 sequence (DNA): TGTGCCAGCACTCCCCAGGGCGGCCGAAACACTGAAGCTTTCTTT. Translation: CASTPQGGRNTEAFF.

This clonotype was observed many times. The V and J genes are TRBV7-9 and TRBJ2-1; D is possibly TRBD2 (5 bases). CDR1 is SEHNR, CDR2 FQNEAQ, per germline (reference sequence). Trimming pared 6 bases from V and 9 bases from J, leaving 18 bases between. The length of the CDR3 is 14 residues. The CDR3: CASSKVPEGREQFF. The CDR3, as DNA: TGTGCCAGCAGTAAGGTTCCAGAGGGCCGTGAGCAGTTCTTC.

There are a few counts of this clonotype. This chain connects TRBV16 to TRBJ2-7, with D possibly being TRBD1 (5 bases). There are 15 residues in the CDR3. CDR1 is KGHSY and CDR2 is FQNENV in the germline V gene. V was cut by 3 bases and J by 0 bases, with 12 bases left in between. The CDR3 loop is CASSHITGASYEQYF. The CDR3 region has the DNA TGTGCCAGCAGCCATATTACAGGTGCCTCCTACGAGCAGTACTTC.

V is TRBV2 and J is TRBJ2-1, with 12 bases lining up with TRBD2. V shed 11 bases, J shed 7 bases, and the junction held 9 bases outside the gene matches. The CDR3 covers 14 residues. Germline CDR1 is SNHLY and CDR2 is FYNNEI. The CDR3 bases are TGTGCCTCTGAAGGAGGACTAGCGGGGAATGAGCAGTTCTTC. Its protein is CASEGGLAGNEQFF.